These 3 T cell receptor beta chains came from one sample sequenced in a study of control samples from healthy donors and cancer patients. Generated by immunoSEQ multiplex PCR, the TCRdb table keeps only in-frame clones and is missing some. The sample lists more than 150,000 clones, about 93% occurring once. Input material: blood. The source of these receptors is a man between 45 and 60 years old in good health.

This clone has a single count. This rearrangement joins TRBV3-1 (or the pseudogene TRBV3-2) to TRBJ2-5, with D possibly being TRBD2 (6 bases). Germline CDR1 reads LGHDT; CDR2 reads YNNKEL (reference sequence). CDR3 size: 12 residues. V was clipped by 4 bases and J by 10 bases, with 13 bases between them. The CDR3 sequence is CASSPWDSDQYF. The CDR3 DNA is TGTGCCAGCAGCCCCTGGGACTCCGACCAGTACTTC.

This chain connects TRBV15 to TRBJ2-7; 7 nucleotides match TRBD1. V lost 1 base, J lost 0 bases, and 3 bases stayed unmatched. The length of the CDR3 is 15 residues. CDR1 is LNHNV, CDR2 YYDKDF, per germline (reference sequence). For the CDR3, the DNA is TGTGCCACCAGCAGAGCTCAGGGGGACTCCTACGAGCAGTACTTC. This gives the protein CATSRAQGDSYEQYF.

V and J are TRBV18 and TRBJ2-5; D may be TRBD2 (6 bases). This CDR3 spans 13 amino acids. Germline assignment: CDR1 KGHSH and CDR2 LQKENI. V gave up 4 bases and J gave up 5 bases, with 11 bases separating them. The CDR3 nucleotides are TGTGCCAGCTCACGGGGGGTCCGGGAGACCCAGTACTTC. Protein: CASSRGVRETQYF.